Following are 15 T cell receptor beta chains from one sample sequenced in a study of prognosis after radiotherapy for stage I lung cancer listed by TCRdb under 2021. The data were produced on an Illumina HiSeq 3000. Two rounds of multiplex PCR were performed to amplify the TCR beta CDR3 region from genomic DNA. The first PCR round used primers specific to each TRBV and TRBJ gene, and the primer sequences were filed in Chinese patent CN105087789A. TCRdb passed the public sequencing reads through fastp at Q25 and MiXCR, retaining productive beta sequences. When rows share a CDR3 protein, they turn into one entry using the most common DNA and genes. This sample has some 20,000 distinct CDR3 sequences in its table, and 35% to 45% of those were observed once. The ten largest account for 55% to 70% of the sample. Here the sequenced sample was PBMCs, taken before or after stereotactic body radiation therapy (not recorded which). Every receptor here comes from a donor over 45 with non-small cell lung cancer.

Concerning this clonotype itself: A far larger clone is only one base removed, so a read error is likely. J is TRBJ2-5 and V is TRBV6-5; tentatively, D is TRBD2 (5 bases). The DNA end favors TRBJ2-1, so the J call may be wrong. The CDR3 contains 18 residues. The germline V gene has CDR1 MNHEY and CDR2 SVGAGI. As DNA, the CDR3 is TGTGCCAGCAGTTACCGCGCGGGCGTTTGGTCTCGAAACAATGAGCAGTTCTTC. It yields the protein CASSYRAGVWSRNNEQFF.

By sample fraction, this clonotype is medium-sized (0.01 to 0.1%). The V gene is TRBV27, the J gene TRBJ2-7, with 10 bases fitting TRBD1. The CDR3 has 14 amino acids. V trimming: 5 bases; J trimming: 5 bases; junction bases outside the gene matches: 6. The germline gives CDR1 MNHEY, CDR2 SMNVEV (reference sequence). CDR3 region: CASSHGTGVHEQYF. The CDR3 DNA reads TGTGCCAGCAGTCACGGGACAGGGGTCCACGAGCAGTACTTC.

The chain joins TRBV11-2 to TRBJ2-1; 7 positions agree with TRBD2. The CDR3 sequence is 15 residues long. Unmatched junction bases numbered 4, after V lost 5 bases and J lost 0 bases. The germline gives CDR1 SGHAT, CDR2 FQNNGV. The DNA of the CDR3 is TGTGCCAGCAGCCGGCGGGAGAACTCCTACAATGAGCAGTTCTTC. Protein product: CASSRRENSYNEQFF.

This clonotype was counted ten times or more. This chain connects TRBV5-1 to TRBJ1-6; 7 bases match TRBD1. This CDR3 is built from 15 residues. Germline CDR1 reads SGHRS; CDR2 reads YFSETQ. With V trimmed by 3 bases and J by 9 bases, 9 bases remained unmatched. The CDR3 protein is CASSYTGTEGSPLHF. The CDR3 nucleotides are TGCGCCAGCAGCTACACCGGGACAGAGGGTTCACCCCTCCACTTT.

This clonotype was seen repeatedly, ten times or more. The chain joins TRBV2 to TRBJ1-6; D gene uncertain. CDR3 length: 13 amino acids. Germline V gene lookup returns CDR1 SNHLY and CDR2 FYNNEI. Trimming cost V 6 bases and J 0 bases, with 3 bases left between them. As DNA, the CDR3 is TGTGCCAGCAGGGGCTCCTATAATTCACCCCTCCACTTT. Its translation: CASRGSYNSPLHF.

The chain employs TRBV6-1 and TRBJ1-2, with 8 positions matching TRBD1. V trimming: 2 bases; J trimming: 3 bases; junction bases outside the gene matches: 8. CDR3 length equals 16 residues. CDR1 MNHNS and CDR2 SASEGT come from the germline V gene. DNA for the CDR3: TGTGCCAGCAGTGAAATCGTGGACAGGGTCTACTATGGCTACACCTTC. Protein: CASSEIVDRVYYGYTF.

This clonotype was observed many times. The chain recombines TRBV28 with TRBJ1-5; D remains unclear. CDR1 MDHEN and CDR2 SYDVKM come from the germline V gene. Between the trimmed V and J ends, which lost 4 bases and 7 bases, there was a span of 8 bases. The CDR3 is 12 amino acids. The CDR3 nucleotides are TGTGCCAGCAGTTCCGCGGGGCAGCCCCAGCATTTT. Protein sequence: CASSSAGQPQHF.

This chain uses TRBV6-1 with TRBJ2-7; D might be TRBD1 (6 bases). The germline V gene encodes CDR1 MNHNS and CDR2 SASEGT. The CDR3 runs to 14 residues. The germline V and J ends were trimmed by 2 bases and 3 bases, with 11 bases remaining between them. CDR3 bases: TGTGCCAGCAGTGAACCTGACAGGAGCTACGAGCAGTACTTC. Its protein is CASSEPDRSYEQYF.

This clonotype has ten or more counts. The rearrangement links TRBV4-2 to TRBJ2-7; 8 nucleotides match TRBD1. V lost 1 base and J lost 7; bases outside the gene matches: 9. Germline V gene sequence: CDR1 LGHNA, CDR2 YNFKEQ. The CDR3 runs to 15 residues. The CDR3 DNA reads as TGTGCCAGCAGCCAAGGGCAGGGGGCTTATGGAGAGCAGTACTTC. Translation: CASSQGQGAYGEQYF.

Sample share makes this clonotype medium-sized. DNA for the CDR3: TGTGCCACCTCCACCAAGGCAGGGTTGAGAGAGCAGTACTTC. As protein: CATSTKAGLREQYF. This chain uses TRBV24-1 with TRBJ2-7, with D possibly TRBD1 on 5 matching bases. Trimming left V 9 bases short and J 7 bases short, with 21 bases between. Germline CDR1 is KGHDR and CDR2 is SFDVKD. This CDR3 contains 14 residues.

Ten or more counts support this clonotype. The CDR3 DNA reads as TGTGCCTGGAGACACAAGACCGCGAGTGTTGAAGCTTTCTTT. This sequence encodes CAWRHKTASVEAFF. V gene TRBV30 combines with J gene TRBJ1-1, with unresolved D. V lost 3 bases and J 7 bases, leaving 18 bases between the germline ends. Per the germline V gene, CDR1 is GTSNPN and CDR2 is SVGIG (reference sequence). The CDR3 has 14 residues.

With respect to this clonotype: One junction end disagrees with the germline gene, perhaps due to a read error. J is TRBJ2-5 and V is TRBV7-9, with D maybe TRBD2 (5 bases). The germline CDR1 and CDR2 sequences are SEHNR and FQNEAQ (reference sequence). The CDR3 runs 15 residues. For the CDR3, the DNA is TGTGCCAGCAGCTTAGAAATAGTGGGAGAAGAGACACAGTACTTC. As protein: CASSLEIVGEETQYF.

Comment on this clonotype: A much larger clone differs from this one at a single base, so this may be a read error. J is TRBJ1-5 and V is TRBV6-1; no firm D call. This CDR3 comprises 16 residues. CDR1 is MNHNS and CDR2 is SASEGT in the germline V gene. V shed 7 bases and J shed 1 base, with 17 bases lying between them. The CDR3 spells CASNLSWVRSNQPQHF. CDR3 coding DNA: TGTGCCAGCAACCTTAGTTGGGTCAGGAGCAATCAGCCCCAGCATTTT.

The table lists this clonotype with many counts. The V and J genes are TRBV4-2 and TRBJ2-3; unclear D gene. V lost 0 bases and J lost 8, with 9 bases in between. The CDR3 has 13 amino acids. Germline CDR1 and CDR2: LGHNA and YNFKEQ. The CDR3 nucleotides are TGTGCCAGCAGCCAAGATGTGGGTCGTACGCAGTATTTT. Protein: CASSQDVGRTQYF.

This chain uses TRBV19 with TRBJ2-1; D might be TRBD2 (7 bases). The ends were cut back, 11 bases at V and 8 bases at J, with 13 bases in the middle. Germline V lookup: CDR1 LNHDA, CDR2 SQIVND (reference sequence). The CDR3 runs 11 residues. The CDR3 DNA reads as TGTGCCCTTAGGGGGGGTTATGAGCAGTTCTTC. Translated: CALRGGYEQFF. The complete variable domain, with remaining parts taken from reference TRBV19 and TRBJ2-1, reads DGGITQSPKYLFRKEGQNVTLSCEQNLNHDAMYWYRQDPGQGLRLIYYSQIVNDFQKGDIAEGYSVSREKKESFPLTVTSAQKNPTAFYLCALRGGYEQFFGPGTRLTVL.